This TCR beta chain was captured in a study of blood T cell repertoires in COVID-19. Study in general: Spain, Italy and the United States supplied samples that represented acute and convalescent COVID-19. Sample material is recorded as cDNA or gDNA derived from T cells, B-cell-depleted T cells, or PBMCs.

Patients from Seattle were sampled longitudinally, starting during active infection. Germline lookup yields CDR1 KGHSH and CDR2 LQKENI. Trimming cost V 4 bases and J 0 bases; bases outside gene matches: 1. The CDR3 extends over 14 amino acids. Original processing notes: The assay estimated nucleated cells by amplifying reference gene primers. Here immunoSEQ multiplex PCR was the method, and the copy in TCRdb shows in-frame clones only, minus some. V, J and clone size are taken as reported in that table, and D and trimming were inferred from the DNA itself. The sample consists of roughly 100,000 clones, approximately 90% of them appearing once.

This rearrangement joins TRBV18 to TRBJ2-7, with TRBD1 matching 9 bases. The TCR originated in a woman aged 50 to 60 with COVID-19, enrolled during active disease. Sequencing was performed on peripheral blood. The CDR3 protein is CASSRDRASYEQYF. In DNA, the CDR3 is TGTGCCAGCTCACGGGACAGGGCCTCCTACGAGCAGTACTTC.